This T cell receptor beta chain appears in the sequencing data of a study of T cell responses to AZD1222 COVID-19 vaccine. Germline-derived CDR1 and CDR2 are MGHRA and YSYEKL. The CDR3 runs 15 residues. V lost 0 bases and J 0 bases, leaving 8 bases between the germline ends. Here immunoSEQ multiplex PCR was the method, and the copy in TCRdb shows in-frame clones only, minus some. The sample includes some 100,000 clones, 85% to 90% of them seen just once. The sequence was collected from an adult in good health. This sample comprised peripheral blood, obtained on day 0 of AZD1222 vaccination. V usage is TRBV4-1 and J usage is TRBJ2-5, with unresolved D. The CDR3 spells CASSQDRAYQETQYF. DNA for the CDR3: TGCGCCAGCAGCCAAGATAGAGCCTACCAAGAGACCCAGTACTTC.